This T cell receptor beta chain was observed in a study of vaccination and CD4 T cells after COVID-19. This CDR3 is 11 amino acids long. Trimming removed 7 bases at V and 2 bases at J, with 9 bases between. The V gene's germline CDR1 is DFQATT and CDR2 SNEGSKA (reference sequence). Noted treatment: roughly 10-day PBMC culture with coronavirus spike peptide pools or control peptides (ViraFEST assay). An Oncomine TCR Beta short-read assay was used to sequence the DNA from cultured CD4+ T cells. TCRdb passed the PCR reads through MiXCR, listing each CDR3 protein once. The sample consists of approximately 12,000 distinct CDR3 sequences, approximately 64% of them appearing once. This clonotype was detected once. Its specificity is not known.

Sequenced material: CD4+ T cells from blood, cultured in vitro. V and J are TRBV20-1 and TRBJ2-7; D remains unclear. This receptor was obtained from a human donor who had recovered from COVID-19. CDR3 protein: CSGGGPYEQYF. The DNA for the CDR3 is TGCAGTGGAGGCGGACCCTACGAGCAGTACTTC.